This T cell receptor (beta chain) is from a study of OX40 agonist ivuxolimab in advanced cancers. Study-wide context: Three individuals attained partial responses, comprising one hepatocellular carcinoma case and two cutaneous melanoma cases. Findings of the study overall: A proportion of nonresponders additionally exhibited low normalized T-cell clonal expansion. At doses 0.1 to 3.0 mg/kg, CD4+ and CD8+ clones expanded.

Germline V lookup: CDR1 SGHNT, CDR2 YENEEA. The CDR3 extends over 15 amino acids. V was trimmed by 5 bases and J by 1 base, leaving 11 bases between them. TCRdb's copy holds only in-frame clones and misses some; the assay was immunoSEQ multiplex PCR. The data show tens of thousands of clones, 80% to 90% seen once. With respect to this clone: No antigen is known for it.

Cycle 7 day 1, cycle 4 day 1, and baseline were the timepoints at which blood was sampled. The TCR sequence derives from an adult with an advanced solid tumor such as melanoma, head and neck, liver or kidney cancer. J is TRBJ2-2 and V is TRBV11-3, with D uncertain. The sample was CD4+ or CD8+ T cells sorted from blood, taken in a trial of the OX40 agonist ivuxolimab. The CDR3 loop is CASSATAVNTGELFF. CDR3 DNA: TGTGCCAGCAGCGCTACGGCTGTGAACACCGGGGAGCTGTTTTTT. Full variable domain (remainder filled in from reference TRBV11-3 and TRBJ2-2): EAGVVQSPRYKIIEKKQPVAFWCNPISGHNTLYWYLQNLGQGPELLIRYENEEAVDDSQLPKDRFSAERLKGVDSTLKIQPAELGDSAVYLCASSATAVNTGELFFGEGSRLTVL.